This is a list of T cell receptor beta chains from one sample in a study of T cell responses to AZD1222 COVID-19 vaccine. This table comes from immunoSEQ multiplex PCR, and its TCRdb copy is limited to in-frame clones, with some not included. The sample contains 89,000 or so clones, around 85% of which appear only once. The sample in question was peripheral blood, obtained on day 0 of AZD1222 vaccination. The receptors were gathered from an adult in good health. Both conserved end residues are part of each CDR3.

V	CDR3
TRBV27	CASSLSFYGSSRETQYF
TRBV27	CASSGTGGFQPQHF
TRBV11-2	CASSLTWRTVKNTEAFF
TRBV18	CASSPTAARTGYNSPLHF
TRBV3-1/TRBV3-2	CASSQVVYNSPLHF
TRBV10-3	CAISEGVSSYNEQFF
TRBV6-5	CAIRVLAGFYNEQFF
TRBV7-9	CASSRPATGGYTF
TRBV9	CASSVGRGLGDTQYF
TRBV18	CASSQGNEAFF
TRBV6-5	CASTLGGFSNQPQHF
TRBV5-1	CASSLAGLDGGNTIYF
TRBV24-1	CATSDGSSYEQYF
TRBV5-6	CASSLISGPIYF
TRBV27	CASRSPSRDTGELFF
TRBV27	CASSPLGLGGEQFF
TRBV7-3	CASSPPSWETQYF
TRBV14	CASSRGSRDGYTF
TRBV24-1	CAGPGSSGNTIYF
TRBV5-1	CASSREDTLYGYTF
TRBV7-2	CASSLDMAGAEEKLFF
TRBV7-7	CASSPWAGAYEQYF
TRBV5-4	CASSLDPVSLSNYGYTF
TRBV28	CASNHRAGQAYNEQFF
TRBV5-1	CASSGGGTSYNEQFF
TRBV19	CASSIGQGPNQPQHF
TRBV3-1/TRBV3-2	CASSPLGANEQFF
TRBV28	CASSRQANSGANVLTF
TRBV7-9	CASSLGTHEKLFF
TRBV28	CASSPRGFNQPQHF
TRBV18	CASSPSGRARYTGELFF
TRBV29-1	CSAHHHKETQYF
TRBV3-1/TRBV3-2	CASSQDTAYGYTF
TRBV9	CASTRGGSSYNEQFF
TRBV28	CASSPGQGISSPLHF
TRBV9	CASSGPIGAGELFF
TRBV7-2	CASSPPIGLAGVFRDEQYF
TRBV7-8	CASSLGGISNEKLFF